A single T cell receptor beta chain is shown here with its context. Its matching antigen is unknown. This CDR3 region has 13 residues. Looked up from germline, CDR1 is SEHNR and CDR2 is FQNEAQ (reference sequence). V was pared by 4 bases and J by 6 bases, with 13 bases between. This sample stems from a study of response to subunit inactivated influenza vaccine. Study results and limitations: The authors offered the suggestion that each seasonal influenza vaccination recruits few new T cells.

TCRdb ran MiXCR on the RT-PCR reads and lists one entry per CDR3 protein. The data contain about 580,000 distinct CDR3 sequences, around 15% of them singletons. The sample was PBMCs from blood, taken 12 days after vaccination. This clonotype was sampled from a man in his forties or fifties who received an inactivated influenza vaccine. V gene TRBV7-9 combines with J gene TRBJ2-7, with D possibly TRBD1 on 6 matching bases. The CDR3 protein is CASSSSGTREQYF. The CDR3 coding sequence is TGTGCCAGCAGCTCTTCCGGGACACGCGAGCAGTACTTC. Based on the CDR3 plus reference TRBV7-9 and TRBJ2-7, the full variable domain is DTGVSQNPRHKITKRGQNVTFRCDPISEHNRLYWYRQTLGQGPEFLTYFQNEAQLEKSRLLSDRFSAERPKGSFSTLEIQRTEQGDSAMYLCASSSSGTREQYFGPGTRLTVT.